The rows below give T cell receptor beta chains drawn from one sample of a study of blood T cell repertoires in COVID-19. The data were produced by immunoSEQ multiplex PCR, yet TCRdb's version contains in-frame clones alone and is incomplete. The sample contains 200,000 to 300,000 clones, approximately 84% of which appear only once. Sequenced material: peripheral blood. The source of these receptors is a woman of 80 years or more with acute or convalescent COVID-19. CDR3s include the opening cysteine and the closing phenylalanine or tryptophan.

13 | TRBV11-1 | CASRSGVGETQYF
14 | TRBV6-5 | CASRGREMNTEAFF
12 | TRBV5-6 | CASSGSYYGYTF
15 | TRBV5-4 | CASSLWASSYNEQFF
15 | TRBV6-1 | CASSDRGQGQETQYF
13 | TRBV25-1 | CASRDSGSDTQYF
14 | TRBV6-5 | CASSRQGLTYEQYF
15 | TRBV7-9 | CASSRLAGNTGELFF
16 | TRBV6-1 | CASSESSGGPWYEQYF
15 | TRBV11-2 | CASSLSTTGPLEQYF
15 | TRBV7-2 | CASSLERTRQETQYF
16 | TRBV5-1 | CASSLEGVGGMGEQYF
13 | TRBV6-6 | CASSYSGEGTQYF
17 | TRBV18 | CASSPGQSSSGANVLTF
15 | TRBV3-1/TRBV3-2 | CASSQGTGSYNEQFF
14 | TRBV5-1 | CASSYGQARGGYTF